Listed below are T cell receptor beta chains from one sample, sequenced in a study of blood T cell repertoires in COVID-19. Data came from immunoSEQ multiplex PCR; TCRdb stores just in-frame clones and leaves some out. The data hold about 390,000 clones, with approximately 90% observed a single time. The specimen was PBMCs or T cells enriched from blood (not recorded which). The receptors here all came from a woman in her forties or fifties who had recovered from COVID-19. Each CDR3 is given with its conserved first and last residue. A D gene is named only where the DNA matches it firmly. Rows may omit the clone size; those that give it use once, few, many or a size class.

v_call,clone_size,d_call,j_call,cdr3_aa,cdr3_nt
TRBV27,NA,TRBD1,TRBJ1-2,CASSLGSTGGYTF,TGTGCCAGCAGTCTAGGGTCGACAGGGGGCTACACCTTC
TRBV7-2,NA,NA,TRBJ1-2,CASSLTTPYYGYTF,TGTGCCAGCAGCTTAACTACACCCTACTATGGCTACACCTTC
TRBV27,NA,TRBD1,TRBJ1-1,CASSFRTGGTEAFF,TGTGCCAGCAGTTTCAGGACAGGGGGCACTGAAGCTTTCTTT
TRBV30,NA,NA,TRBJ2-7,CAWEGTEEGQYF,TGTGCCTGGGAAGGTACCGAGGAGGGGCAGTACTTC
TRBV20-1,NA,TRBD2,TRBJ2-5,CSASTSGGLETQYF,TGCAGTGCTAGTACTAGCGGGGGACTCGAGACCCAGTACTTC
TRBV5-6,NA,NA,TRBJ1-1,CASSSTLGGPKTTEAFF,TGTGCCAGCAGCTCGACGCTGGGGGGACCGAAGACCACTGAAGCTTTCTTT
TRBV4-1,NA,NA,TRBJ2-3,CASSQQGDTQYF,TGCGCCAGCAGCCAACAGGGAGATACGCAGTATTTT
TRBV30,NA,NA,TRBJ1-1,CAWSVRRWGRGMNTEAFF,TGTGCCTGGAGTGTACGGAGGTGGGGGAGGGGCATGAACACTGAAGCTTTCTTT
TRBV28,NA,TRBD1,TRBJ1-2,CASSQQGALGYTF,TGTGCCAGCAGCCAACAGGGGGCGCTGGGCTACACCTTC
TRBV28,NA,TRBD1,TRBJ1-6,CASSPKTGASPLHF,TGTGCCAGCAGTCCAAAGACAGGGGCCTCACCCCTCCACTTT
TRBV25-1,NA,NA,TRBJ1-2,CASSVATYGYTF,TGTGCCAGCAGTGTAGCTACCTATGGCTACACCTTC
TRBV29-1,NA,NA,TRBJ1-2,CSVARQGVNYGYTF,TGCAGCGTTGCCCGGCAGGGCGTAAACTATGGCTACACCTTC
TRBV5-1,NA,NA,TRBJ1-1,CASGGSEGPVTEAFF,TGCGCCAGCGGGGGGTCCGAAGGGCCGGTCACTGAAGCTTTCTTT
TRBV7-8,NA,NA,TRBJ1-5,CASSLIPEPSAAQHF,TGTGCCAGCAGCTTAATTCCGGAGCCCAGTGCGGCCCAGCATTTT
TRBV6-5,NA,TRBD2,TRBJ2-5,CASSLRAGGPETQYF,TGTGCCAGCAGTCTGAGAGCGGGGGGGCCAGAGACCCAGTACTTC
TRBV28,NA,NA,TRBJ1-2,CASSERGRDYGYTF,TGTGCCAGCAGTGAGCGTGGCAGAGACTATGGCTACACCTTC
TRBV13,once,NA,TRBJ1-3,CASSLGRGGAGNTIYF,TGTGCCAGCAGCTTAGGCCGGGGGGGCGCGGGAAACACCATATATTTT
TRBV5-1,few,NA,TRBJ2-7,CASSFSYSSYEQYF,TGCGCCAGCAGCTTCTCGTACAGCTCCTACGAGCAGTACTTC
TRBV11-2,NA,NA,TRBJ1-3,CASSSQGYSGNTIYF,TGTGCCAGCAGCTCCCAGGGGTACTCTGGAAACACCATATATTTT
TRBV4-2,NA,TRBD2,TRBJ2-4,CASSQEPLRLAGGPKNIQYF,TGTGCCAGCAGCCAAGAGCCCCTAAGACTAGCGGGGGGCCCCAAAAACATTCAGTACTTC
TRBV5-4,NA,NA,TRBJ1-2,CASSLDGGSGYTF,TGTGCCAGCAGCTTGGACGGGGGATCCGGCTACACCTTC
TRBV7-9,NA,NA,TRBJ1-4,CASSPKTNEKLFF,TGTGCCAGCAGCCCTAAGACTAATGAAAAACTGTTTTTT
TRBV29-1,NA,TRBD1,TRBJ1-2,CSVLTGGGYTF,TGCAGCGTTCTGACAGGGGGTGGCTACACCTTC
TRBV9,NA,NA,TRBJ1-5,CASSVDPDQPQHF,TGTGCCAGCAGCGTAGATCCTGATCAGCCCCAGCATTTT
TRBV28,once,NA,TRBJ1-5,CASRYRVHSNQPQHF,TGTGCCAGCAGGTACAGGGTGCATAGCAATCAGCCCCAGCATTTT
TRBV30,NA,NA,TRBJ1-1,CAWARGSYTEAFF,TGTGCCTGGGCCCGGGGGTCCTACACTGAAGCTTTCTTT
TRBV28,NA,NA,TRBJ1-6,CASSDRQSSYNSPLHF,TGTGCCAGCAGTGACCGACAGAGCTCCTATAATTCACCCCTCCACTTT
TRBV24-1,NA,TRBD2,TRBJ2-2,CATRGLAGAGELFF,TGTGCCACCAGGGGACTAGCGGGGGCCGGGGAGCTGTTTTTT
TRBV3-1/TRBV3-2,NA,TRBD2,TRBJ2-1,CASSQDGAGGHEQFF,TGTGCCAGCAGCCAAGACGGAGCGGGGGGTCATGAGCAGTTCTTC
TRBV28,NA,NA,TRBJ1-2,CASSSYHATAGFGYTF,TGTGCCAGCAGTTCATACCACGCCACGGCGGGGTTCGGCTACACCTTC
TRBV6-5,NA,NA,TRBJ1-5,CASRVHRVRQPQHF,TGTGCCAGCAGGGTACACAGGGTTAGGCAGCCCCAGCATTTT
TRBV19,NA,TRBD1,TRBJ1-1,CASSARGSTEAFF,TGTGCCAGTAGTGCCAGGGGGTCAACTGAAGCTTTCTTT
TRBV9,NA,TRBD2,TRBJ2-2,CASSVLSGGNTGELFF,TGTGCCAGCAGCGTTCTTAGCGGGGGGAACACCGGGGAGCTGTTTTTT
TRBV5-6,NA,TRBD1,TRBJ1-2,CASSLTRDRGYYGYTF,TGTGCCAGCAGCCTGACTCGGGACAGGGGATACTATGGCTACACCTTC
TRBV5-8,few,TRBD1,TRBJ1-1,CASRRDSGNTEAFF,TGTGCCAGCAGACGGGACAGTGGGAACACTGAAGCTTTCTTT
TRBV7-2,NA,TRBD2,TRBJ2-2,CASRVAGGPTGELFF,TGTGCCAGCAGAGTAGCGGGGGGGCCAACCGGGGAGCTGTTTTTT
TRBV7-2,NA,TRBD2,TRBJ2-3,CASSLQRGGHDTQYF,TGTGCCAGCAGCTTACAGCGGGGGGGCCACGATACGCAGTATTTT
TRBV19,NA,NA,TRBJ2-3,CASSIRGYTDTQYF,TGTGCCAGTAGTATTAGGGGGTACACAGATACGCAGTATTTT
TRBV5-1,NA,NA,TRBJ1-3,CASSLSYPGNTIYF,TGCGCCAGCAGTCTAAGTTATCCTGGAAACACCATATATTTT
TRBV6-5,NA,NA,TRBJ1-5,CATSQGLGNQPQHF,TGTGCCACTTCACAGGGTTTGGGCAATCAGCCCCAGCATTTT
TRBV7-9,NA,NA,TRBJ1-6,CASSFGQLNSPLHF,TGTGCCAGCAGCTTCGGACAGCTTAATTCACCCCTCCACTTT
TRBV3-1/TRBV3-2,few,NA,TRBJ1-6,CASAAGRVRSPLHF,TGTGCCAGCGCAGCGGGGAGGGTGAGGTCACCCCTCCACTTT
TRBV2,NA,TRBD2,TRBJ2-2,CASTVAGVFNTGELFF,TGTGCCAGCACGGTGGCGGGGGTCTTCAACACCGGGGAGCTGTTTTTT
TRBV28,NA,TRBD1,TRBJ1-4,CASSSGGDSEKLFF,TGTGCCAGCAGTTCAGGGGGAGACTCTGAAAAACTGTTTTTT
TRBV9,once,NA,TRBJ2-1,CASSVEVGPTNEQFF,TGTGCCAGCAGCGTAGAAGTAGGCCCGACTAATGAGCAGTTCTTC
TRBV28,NA,NA,TRBJ1-2,CASSLSSGASRLGYTF,TGTGCCAGCAGTTTATCTAGCGGGGCCTCCAGGTTGGGCTACACCTTC
TRBV14,NA,NA,TRBJ2-7,CASSQEGSRQRTYEQYF,TGTGCCAGCAGCCAAGAGGGGTCCCGACAGAGAACCTACGAGCAGTACTTC
TRBV28,NA,TRBD1,TRBJ1-2,CASLEGGATYGYTF,TGTGCCAGTCTAGAAGGGGGCGCGACCTATGGCTACACCTTC
TRBV2,NA,TRBD1,TRBJ2-7,CASSDILGQGAFYEQYF,TGTGCCAGCAGTGATATTTTAGGACAGGGGGCGTTTTACGAGCAGTACTTC